The following is a TCR beta chain sequence with its context. This record comes from a study of blood T cell repertoires in COVID-19. Germline values: CDR1 LGHNA, CDR2 YNFKEQ. The V segment lost 2 bases and the J segment 3 bases; nucleotides outside the gene matches: 6. CDR3 length: 16 residues. The data were produced by immunoSEQ multiplex PCR, yet TCRdb's version contains in-frame clones alone and is incomplete. The sample contains approximately 94,000 clones, about 80% of which appear only once. This clonotype was obtained from a human donor in a cohort sampled during active COVID-19. The sample taken for sequencing was peripheral blood. J is TRBJ1-2 and V is TRBV4-2; 10 bases agree with TRBD1. CDR3 bases: TGTGCCAGCAGCCAACATTCCGGGACAGGGGACTATGGCTACACCTTC. This encodes CASSQHSGTGDYGYTF.